This entry describes one TCR beta chain. The data derive from a study of T cell changes during pregnancy in multiple sclerosis. This CDR3 is built from 18 residues. Germline CDR1 reads PRHDT; CDR2 reads FYEKMQ (reference sequence). With V trimmed by 2 bases and J by 0 bases, 12 bases remained unmatched. Profiling relied on immunoSEQ multiplex PCR, and the TCRdb table lists in-frame clones only, not all of them. The repertoire holds about 56,000 clones, with about 87% as singletons. The V call is TRBV13, the J call TRBJ2-7; 8 nucleotides align to TRBD1. This clonotype was obtained from a human donor whose cells served as feeder cells for cultures in a pregnancy study. Source material: peripheral blood from another person, used as feeder cells. The CDR3 spells CASSLITGGHWDSYEQYF. In DNA form, the CDR3 reads TGTGCCAGCAGCTTAATCACAGGGGGACATTGGGACTCCTACGAGCAGTACTTC.